These T cell receptor beta chains were read from a single sample in a study of identical twins. Each CDR3 protein is one row after TCRdb ran MiXCR on the 5' RACE reads. The sample lists nearly 650,000 distinct CDR3 sequences; 7.1% were seen once. The sample was also linked to a second study, of yellow fever vaccine responses in identical twins.

Sequencing was done on a sample of PBMCs. The receptors come from a woman aged 18-35 years in good health. The CDR3 runs from the conserved cysteine through the conserved F or W. A D gene is named only where the DNA matches it firmly. The size of a clone is reported for some rows only, either as once, few or many, or as a class for expanded clones.

d_gene,j_gene,v_gene,abundance,CDR3nt,CDR3aa
NA,TRBJ2-1,TRBV3-1,NA,TGTGCCAGCAGCCAAGACCCTCGAACCTTTTACAATGAGCAGTTCTTC,CASSQDPRTFYNEQFF
NA,TRBJ2-2,TRBV6-5,few,TGTGCCAGCAGTTACAGGCAGGGGTGGACCGGGGAGCTGTTTTTT,CASSYRQGWTGELFF
NA,TRBJ1-1,TRBV5-1,many,TGCGCCAGCAGCTTGAACACGCAACTCCTTAACACTGAAGCTTTCTTT,CASSLNTQLLNTEAFF
TRBD2,TRBJ2-2,TRBV5-1,few,TGCGCCAGCAGCACCATAGCGGGGACGAACACCGGGGAGCTGTTTTTT,CASSTIAGTNTGELFF
NA,TRBJ2-5,TRBV7-8,few,TGTGCCAGCAGCTTAGGGACACACCAAGAGACCCAGTACTTC,CASSLGTHQETQYF
NA,TRBJ1-2,TRBV18,NA,TGTGCCAGCTCACCAAGTTTAGCCGGTGGCTACACCTTC,CASSPSLAGGYTF
NA,TRBJ1-3,TRBV28,NA,TGTGCCACCATGCCCAGCTCTGGAAACACCATATATTTT,CATMPSSGNTIYF
NA,TRBJ2-3,TRBV5-1,many,TGCGCCAGCAGCTTGGCCGCAGGGTCAGATACGCAGTATTTT,CASSLAAGSDTQYF
TRBD1,TRBJ1-1,TRBV12-3/TRBV12-4,many,TGTGCCAGCAGTAAGACAGGGACGAACACTGAAGCTTTCTTT,CASSKTGTNTEAFF
TRBD1,TRBJ1-1,TRBV29-1,few,TGCAGCGTTGAAGGAGGGGGCTCGGGTGAAGCTTTCTTT,CSVEGGGSGEAFF
NA,TRBJ2-2,TRBV14,few,TGTGCCAGCAGCCAAAGACCGGGCGACACCGGGGAGCTGTTTTTT,CASSQRPGDTGELFF
TRBD1,TRBJ2-7,TRBV24-1,NA,TGTGCCACCAGTGATTCGGGACAGCTCTACGAGCAGTACTTC,CATSDSGQLYEQYF
NA,TRBJ2-3,TRBV5-1,many,TGCGCCAGCAGCTTGGAAGGGCAGGGCACAGATACGCAGTATTTT,CASSLEGQGTDTQYF
TRBD1,TRBJ1-2,TRBV5-6,few,TGTGCCAGCAGCTTGGACAGGGGGCGTGACTATGGCTACACCTTC,CASSLDRGRDYGYTF
NA,TRBJ1-5,TRBV20-1,few,TGCAGTGCTAGAGATAGGTCCTCCGAGCGGAACCAGCCCCAGCATTTT,CSARDRSSERNQPQHF
NA,TRBJ2-1,TRBV27,NA,TGTGCCAGCAGTTCCCTAGCCAACTCCTACAATGAGCAGTTCTTC,CASSSLANSYNEQFF
NA,TRBJ1-6,TRBV15,NA,TGTGCCACCAGCAGAGCTCAGACAGGACTTTCACCCCTCCACTTT,CATSRAQTGLSPLHF
TRBD1,TRBJ1-1,TRBV12-3/TRBV12-4,NA,TGTGCCAGCAGACCAACAGGGGGGACCTACACTGAAGCTTTCTTT,CASRPTGGTYTEAFF
NA,TRBJ1-2,TRBV14,NA,TGTGCCAGCAGCCAAGGCGGGGGTTTGGGCGGTGGCTACACCTTC,CASSQGGGLGGGYTF
NA,TRBJ1-2,TRBV4-1,many,TGCGCCAGCAGCCAATCGTGGTCCCCAGCTAACTATGGCTACACCTTC,CASSQSWSPANYGYTF
TRBD1,TRBJ2-5,TRBV3-1,NA,TGTGCCAGCAGGCAAATAGAGGGGGCGGAGGTAGAGACCCAGTACTTC,CASRQIEGAEVETQYF
TRBD2,TRBJ2-1,TRBV5-1,NA,TGCGCCAGCAGCTCGCGGGGGGATTCCTACAATGAGCAGTTCTTC,CASSSRGDSYNEQFF
NA,TRBJ2-5,TRBV5-5,NA,TGTGCCAGCAGCTTGTTGGGGATGATGGGTCAAGAGACCCAGTACTTC,CASSLLGMMGQETQYF
NA,TRBJ2-5,TRBV10-3,NA,TGTGCCACCACGGGGAAGATCCAAGAGACCCAGTACTTC,CATTGKIQETQYF
TRBD1,TRBJ2-5,TRBV7-8,many,TGTGCCAGCAGCTTAGCGTTGGGGACAGGAAAGCAAGAGACCCAGTACTTC,CASSLALGTGKQETQYF
NA,TRBJ1-5,TRBV5-6,NA,TGTGCCAGCAGCTATAACTCAGGGCCGACAGAACGTCAGCCCCAGCATTTT,CASSYNSGPTERQPQHF
NA,TRBJ1-3,TRBV9,NA,TGTGCCAGCAGCGTAGCGGTGGGGTCCGAGGGTTCTGGAAACACCATATATTTT,CASSVAVGSEGSGNTIYF
NA,TRBJ1-1,TRBV20-1,many,TGCAGTGCTAGAGATAGGAGGAAAGGGAACACTGAAGCTTTCTTT,CSARDRRKGNTEAFF
NA,TRBJ2-3,TRBV27,few,TGTGCCAGCAGTCTCTATTTCACAGATACGCAGTATTTT,CASSLYFTDTQYF
TRBD2,TRBJ2-1,TRBV27,many,TGTGCCAGCAGTCCCACCGGGACTAGCGGATCCTACAATGAGCAGTTCTTC,CASSPTGTSGSYNEQFF
NA,TRBJ2-3,TRBV20-1,NA,TGCAGTGCTAGACTCGGGGGCTCAGATACGCAGTATTTT,CSARLGGSDTQYF
TRBD1,TRBJ2-3,TRBV20-1,NA,TGCAGTGCTGAGGGGGCGGGCACAGATACGCAGTATTTT,CSAEGAGTDTQYF
TRBD1,TRBJ2-5,TRBV5-1,many,TGCGCCAGCAGCCCCCTACGGGACAGCGAGACCCAGTACTTC,CASSPLRDSETQYF